This T cell receptor (beta chain) was sequenced for a study of OX40 agonist ivuxolimab in advanced cancers. Study context: Clinicians treated patients with ivuxolimab, an agonistic anti-OX40 (CD134) antibody. The study, taken as a whole, reports: Expanded clones tended on average to be more numerous among CD8+ T cells than CD4+. Partial responders dosed at 0.1-3.0 mg/kg displayed clonal expansion ranking among the lowest. At doses 0.1 to 3.0 mg/kg, CD4+ and CD8+ clones expanded.

This clone was counted once. Antigen unknown. The assay was immunoSEQ multiplex PCR, and TCRdb's table has in-frame clones only and misses some. The sample records about 130,000 clones, about 92% being singletons. This CDR3 is built from 15 residues. CDR1 and CDR2 from the germline V gene are SGHAT and FQNNGV. V was cut by 5 bases and J by 0 bases, with 11 bases left in between. This receptor was taken from an adult with an advanced solid tumor such as melanoma, head and neck, liver or kidney cancer. The material was CD4+ or CD8+ T cells sorted from blood, obtained in a trial of the OX40 agonist ivuxolimab. The V and J genes are TRBV11-2 and TRBJ1-3, with no clear D. CDR3 residues: CASSLGAYSGNTIYF. CDR3 DNA sequence: TGTGCCAGCAGCCTAGGTGCCTACTCTGGAAACACCATATATTTT.